A selection of T cell receptor beta chains follows, all from one sample in a study of CD8 T cells in Susac syndrome. TCRdb analysed the immunoSEQ multiplex PCR reads with MiXCR anew, one entry per CDR3 protein. Of approximately 190,000 distinct CDR3 sequences in the sample, around nine tenths were seen once. Input material: CD4+ T cells from PBMCs. The receptors shown here come from a human donor with Susac syndrome. Each CDR3 is given with its conserved first and last residue.

j_call: TRBJ1-2
v_call: TRBV3-1
cdr3_aa: CASSQSRGYGYTF

j_call: TRBJ1-1
v_call: TRBV12-3/TRBV12-4
cdr3_aa: CASSPRGMNTEAFF

j_call: TRBJ2-2
v_call: TRBV2
cdr3_aa: CASSPGGRTGELFF

j_call: TRBJ2-1
v_call: TRBV5-1
cdr3_aa: CASSLEAGSYNEQFF

j_call: TRBJ1-1
v_call: TRBV29-1
cdr3_aa: CSDRGGSTEAFF

j_call: TRBJ2-1
v_call: TRBV7-2
cdr3_aa: CASSLLSGTSNEQFF

j_call: TRBJ1-2
v_call: TRBV6-5
cdr3_aa: CASSPLGQGAGYTF

j_call: TRBJ2-1
v_call: TRBV19
cdr3_aa: CASRDSSYNEQFF

j_call: TRBJ2-1
v_call: TRBV4-1
cdr3_aa: CASSQELRGGAQNEQFF

j_call: TRBJ1-4
v_call: TRBV7-6
cdr3_aa: CASSVGQGDEKLFF

j_call: TRBJ2-1
v_call: TRBV3-1
cdr3_aa: CASSLVGTNEQFF

j_call: TRBJ1-6
v_call: TRBV27
cdr3_aa: CATHALAGSGDSPLHF

j_call: TRBJ1-1
v_call: TRBV6-1
cdr3_aa: CASSNQVYTEAFF

j_call: TRBJ1-1
v_call: TRBV4-1
cdr3_aa: CASSSGQGLVNTEAFF

j_call: TRBJ2-1
v_call: TRBV7-3
cdr3_aa: CASSASGRSSYNEQFF

j_call: TRBJ2-1
v_call: TRBV20-1
cdr3_aa: CSARYLGGSVDEQFF

j_call: TRBJ2-5
v_call: TRBV2
cdr3_aa: CASSYRLAEETQYF

j_call: TRBJ1-2
v_call: TRBV15
cdr3_aa: CATSRDGAGAYGYTF

j_call: TRBJ2-7
v_call: TRBV28
cdr3_aa: CASKTGDSKQYF

j_call: TRBJ1-5
v_call: TRBV20-1
cdr3_aa: CSAIRSNQPQHF

j_call: TRBJ2-5
v_call: TRBV24-1
cdr3_aa: CAAFPGTGNETQYF

j_call: TRBJ1-2
v_call: TRBV29-1
cdr3_aa: CSVEDLLGRDYGYTF

j_call: TRBJ1-6
v_call: TRBV6-1
cdr3_aa: CATSIKGQGWSPLHF

j_call: TRBJ2-1
v_call: TRBV6-2/TRBV6-3
cdr3_aa: CASSQTGRGEQFF

j_call: TRBJ2-1
v_call: TRBV6-1
cdr3_aa: CASSESVGYNEQFF

j_call: TRBJ1-1
v_call: TRBV20-1
cdr3_aa: CSAPPGSKTEAFF

j_call: TRBJ2-1
v_call: TRBV9
cdr3_aa: CASSVTSGAYNEQFF

j_call: TRBJ1-2
v_call: TRBV29-1
cdr3_aa: CSVGRDSYGYTF

j_call: TRBJ2-3
v_call: TRBV20-1
cdr3_aa: CSAHVGGFTDTQYF

j_call: TRBJ1-1
v_call: TRBV29-1
cdr3_aa: CSLTVNTEAFF

j_call: TRBJ1-2
v_call: TRBV19
cdr3_aa: CASSTPGQGLGYTF

j_call: TRBJ2-1
v_call: TRBV28
cdr3_aa: CASSFSGSPYNEQFF

j_call: TRBJ2-7
v_call: TRBV20-1
cdr3_aa: CSASSTQSSYEQYF

j_call: TRBJ2-2
v_call: TRBV20-1
cdr3_aa: CSAREGSGNTGELFF

j_call: TRBJ1-1
v_call: TRBV12-3/TRBV12-4
cdr3_aa: CASRKGSEAFF

j_call: TRBJ2-1
v_call: TRBV7-9
cdr3_aa: CASSLALAGVYNEQFF

j_call: TRBJ1-1
v_call: TRBV3-1
cdr3_aa: CASSQGGFTEAFF

j_call: TRBJ1-1
v_call: TRBV30
cdr3_aa: CAWSVGSGTKMNTEAFF

j_call: TRBJ2-5
v_call: TRBV10-3
cdr3_aa: CAIRNGQGVTQETQYF

j_call: TRBJ2-1
v_call: TRBV11-2
cdr3_aa: CASSLVYTSGKSSYNEQFF

j_call: TRBJ1-2
v_call: TRBV19
cdr3_aa: CASSIKYESDGYTF

j_call: TRBJ2-2
v_call: TRBV12-3/TRBV12-4
cdr3_aa: CASSSMPGQPNTGELFF

j_call: TRBJ1-2
v_call: TRBV7-8
cdr3_aa: CASSLRQVDSYGYTF

j_call: TRBJ2-1
v_call: TRBV5-1
cdr3_aa: CASSRRQGRDSGEQFF

j_call: TRBJ2-2
v_call: TRBV9
cdr3_aa: CASSPFSGTRTTGELFF

j_call: TRBJ1-1
v_call: TRBV20-1
cdr3_aa: CSANPMQSANTEAFF

j_call: TRBJ2-1
v_call: TRBV24-1
cdr3_aa: CATSDSISGEEQFF

j_call: TRBJ1-1
v_call: TRBV2
cdr3_aa: CASSASGLNTEAFF

j_call: TRBJ2-1
v_call: TRBV13
cdr3_aa: CASSPPSQESSYNEQFF

j_call: TRBJ2-7
v_call: TRBV5-1
cdr3_aa: CASSGLAGGPGEQYF

j_call: TRBJ2-7
v_call: TRBV10-1
cdr3_aa: CARKELTVRSEQYF

j_call: TRBJ2-1
v_call: TRBV24-1
cdr3_aa: CATGSHNEQFF

j_call: TRBJ1-3
v_call: TRBV20-1
cdr3_aa: CSARETSGNTIYF

j_call: TRBJ1-5
v_call: TRBV12-3/TRBV12-4
cdr3_aa: CASSDRDLVQPQHF

j_call: TRBJ2-1
v_call: TRBV7-3
cdr3_aa: CASSPMGTLSDNEQFF

j_call: TRBJ1-4
v_call: TRBV18
cdr3_aa: CASSPTGQAYEKLFF

j_call: TRBJ1-2
v_call: TRBV7-9
cdr3_aa: CASSFEQGEVYGYTF

j_call: TRBJ2-7
v_call: TRBV5-6
cdr3_aa: CASSLNTEQYF